In this sample, the clone carrying this T cell receptor (beta chain) turned up once. The data stem from a study of blood T cell repertoires in COVID-19. The CDR3 covers 12 residues. V was pared by 2 bases and J by 8 bases, with 6 bases between. CDR1 and CDR2 (germline): MDHEN, SYDVKM. Authors' processing steps: For nucleated cells, counts were estimated from reference gene primer amplification. Some clones are missing from TCRdb's copy, which holds only in-frame ones; the method was immunoSEQ multiplex PCR. D and trimming come from the DNA, and the V and J calls and clone size come from that table. Counted here are 110,000 or so clones, roughly nine tenths occurring once; the ten biggest clones make up roughly 7.9%.

The sequencing sample was made of peripheral blood. This TCR derives from a man aged 65 to 79 who had recovered from COVID-19. V is TRBV28 and J is TRBJ1-4; the D gene is possibly TRBD1 (5 bases). The CDR3 here is CASSLRGEKLFF. The CDR3 DNA sequence: TGTGCCAGCAGTTTAAGGGGCGAAAAACTGTTTTTT.